This is a list of T cell receptor beta chains from one sample in a study of Ad26.COV2.S vaccination and SARS-CoV-2 variants. Data came from immunoSEQ multiplex PCR; TCRdb stores just in-frame clones and leaves some out. The sample holds roughly 140,000 clones, 70% to 90% seen once. Source: peripheral blood, taken after recovery from COVID-19. All receptors come from a human donor who had recovered from COVID-19. The CDR3 runs from the conserved cysteine through the conserved F or W. D genes are given only for firm matches. A clone size is listed for some rows: how often the clone was seen (once, few, many), or a class if it is expanded.

>TRBJ2-7|TRBD1|16|NA|TRBV7-6
CASSITPGQGGQEQYF
TGTGCCAGCAGCATAACACCGGGACAGGGGGGACAAGAGCAGTACTTC
>TRBJ2-7|TRBD2|15|NA|TRBV30
CAWSETSGGSYEQYF
TGTGCCTGGAGTGAAACTAGCGGGGGGTCCTACGAGCAGTACTTC
>TRBJ1-2|NA|13|NA|TRBV27
CASSSGPYYGYTF
TGTGCCAGCAGTTCGGGACCATACTATGGCTACACCTTC
>TRBJ1-6|NA|16|NA|TRBV5-1
CASSLSVSSYNSPLHF
TGCGCCAGCAGCCTTTCAGTTAGCTCCTATAATTCACCCCTCCACTTT
>TRBJ1-1|NA|14|NA|TRBV6-6
CASRPSDRRPEAFF
TGTGCCAGCAGACCCTCGGACCGTCGCCCTGAAGCTTTCTTT
>TRBJ1-6|NA|12|NA|TRBV6-5
CASRALNSPLHF
TGTGCCAGCAGGGCCCTTAATTCACCCCTCCACTTT
>TRBJ2-3|NA|14|once|TRBV9
CASSVSEVPDTQYF
TGTGCCAGCAGCGTATCGGAGGTCCCAGATACGCAGTATTTT
>TRBJ1-1|NA|14|NA|TRBV7-9
CASSPGPFNTEAFF
TGTGCCAGCAGCCCCGGTCCCTTCAACACTGAAGCTTTCTTT
>TRBJ2-7|NA|11|NA|TRBV20-1
CSASQGGEQYF
TGCAGTGCTAGTCAGGGGGGCGAGCAGTACTTC
>TRBJ2-7|NA|12|NA|TRBV28
CASSSPGQFLYF
TGTGCCAGCAGTTCCCCAGGACAGTTCCTTTACTTC
>TRBJ2-3|NA|16|NA|TRBV15
CATSRDEGWGTDTQYF
TGTGCCACCAGCAGAGATGAAGGGTGGGGCACAGATACGCAGTATTTT
>TRBJ1-1|TRBD1|17|NA|TRBV28
CASSTTGWGRDNTEAFF
TGTGCCAGCAGTACGACAGGGTGGGGTAGGGATAACACTGAAGCTTTCTTT
>TRBJ1-1|NA|13|NA|TRBV11-2
CASSFGGNTEAFF
TGTGCCAGCAGCTTCGGGGGGAACACTGAAGCTTTCTTT
>TRBJ1-1|NA|13|NA|TRBV7-2
CASSLDRDTEAFF
TGTGCCAGCAGCCTGGACAGAGACACTGAAGCTTTCTTT
>TRBJ2-5|NA|11|NA|TRBV28
CASRGQETQYF
TGTGCCTCTCGGGGGCAAGAGACCCAGTACTTC
>TRBJ1-5|NA|15|NA|TRBV7-8
CASSGIQVSNQPQHF
TGTGCCAGCAGCGGGATCCAGGTTAGCAATCAGCCCCAGCATTTT
>TRBJ1-1|NA|14|NA|TRBV25-1
CASSEYPLGTEAFF
TGTGCCAGCAGTGAATACCCCCTGGGGACTGAAGCTTTCTTT
>TRBJ1-1|NA|11|NA|TRBV27
CASMKGAEAFF
TGTGCCAGCATGAAAGGGGCTGAAGCTTTCTTT
>TRBJ1-6|TRBD1|12|NA|TRBV5-1
CASSTGESPLHF
TGCGCCAGCAGCACAGGGGAATCACCCCTCCACTTT
>TRBJ2-5|NA|15|NA|TRBV9
CASSATTTKQETQYF
TGTGCCAGCAGCGCCACGACTACGAAACAAGAGACCCAGTACTTC
>TRBJ1-4|NA|15|NA|TRBV6-1
CASSELWQFNEKLFF
TGTGCCAGCAGTGAACTTTGGCAGTTCAATGAAAAACTGTTTTTT
>TRBJ2-7|TRBD2|15|NA|TRBV7-6
CASSLRRGESYEQYF
TGTGCCAGCAGCTTACGTCGGGGGGAGTCCTACGAGCAGTACTTC
>TRBJ2-5|NA|14|NA|TRBV7-2
CASRNQGIGETQYF
TGTGCCAGCAGAAACCAGGGGATCGGGGAGACCCAGTACTTC
>TRBJ2-2|TRBD2|17|NA|TRBV4-3
CASSQDRTSVDTGELFF
TGCGCCAGCAGCCAAGATCGGACTAGCGTTGACACCGGGGAGCTGTTTTTT
>TRBJ2-7|NA|11|NA|TRBV12-3/TRBV12-4
CASSYNYEQYF
TGTGCCAGCAGTTACAACTACGAGCAGTACTTC
>TRBJ2-1|NA|12|NA|TRBV12-3/TRBV12-4
CASSHLGFEQFF
TGTGCCAGCAGTCACCTAGGGTTTGAGCAGTTCTTC
>TRBJ2-5|NA|12|NA|TRBV6-6
CASRKLPQTQYF
TGTGCCAGCCGGAAGCTACCCCAGACCCAGTACTTC
>TRBJ2-5|NA|12|once|TRBV5-1
CASSLWGETQYF
TGCGCCAGCAGCTTATGGGGGGAGACCCAGTACTTC
>TRBJ1-1|TRBD1|15|NA|TRBV5-8
CASSGNRDRNTEAFF
TGTGCCAGCAGCGGAAACCGGGACAGGAACACTGAAGCTTTCTTT
>TRBJ2-2|TRBD1|14|NA|TRBV2
CASRRDRNTGELFF
TGTGCCAGCAGGAGGGACAGAAACACCGGGGAGCTGTTTTTT
>TRBJ2-7|NA|15|NA|TRBV14
CASSQESGRSHEQYF
TGTGCCAGCAGCCAAGAATCCGGCAGGAGCCACGAGCAGTACTTC
>TRBJ1-5|TRBD1|14|NA|TRBV2
CASSERQGAQPQHF
TGTGCCAGCAGTGAGAGGCAGGGGGCTCAGCCCCAGCATTTT